The 10 T cell receptor beta chains given below trace back to one sample, sequenced in a study of cytomegalovirus exposure and HLA in healthy donors. Primers included in the PCR were 60 Vbeta and 13 Jbeta primers. Profiling relied on immunoSEQ multiplex PCR, and the TCRdb table lists in-frame clones only, not all of them. Here the sample spans around 140,000 clones, 78% being singletons. Sequenced input: PBMCs. Receptors originate from a female donor in good health and CMV-seronegative.

About this clone itself: One end of the junction fails to match germline, which may point to a read error. V is TRBV6-5 and J is TRBJ1-2, with 9 bases that match TRBD1. The germline gives CDR1 MNHEY, CDR2 SVGAGI. The CDR3 spans 14 residues. The CDR3 bases are TGTGCCAGCAGTTACTCAGGGACAGGGAATGGCTACCCCTTC. It yields the protein CASSYSGTGNGYPF.

The chain is built from TRBV7-9 and TRBJ1-1; no definite D call. Germline V gene lookup returns CDR1 SEHNR and CDR2 FQNEAQ (reference sequence). This CDR3 comprises 16 residues. The V and J ends lost 7 bases and 5 bases respectively, with 23 bases between them. The DNA of the CDR3 is TGTGCCAGCACCGACCCCCCGGGGAAGGAGAGGACTGAAGCTTTCTTT. This sequence encodes CASTDPPGKERTEAFF.

The V gene is TRBV5-6, the J gene TRBJ2-3; TRBD2 agrees at 7 bases. V was clipped by 0 bases and J by 4 bases; unmatched bases: 8. The CDR3 covers 16 residues. Per germline, CDR1 SGHDT and CDR2 YYEEEE. Here the CDR3 DNA reads TGTGCCAGCAGCTTGGAGTCTAGCGGTCGCGCAGATACGCAGTATTTT. Translating gives CASSLESSGRADTQYF.

This chain joins TRBV28 and TRBJ1-5; 8 nucleotides align to TRBD1. Germline CDR1 MDHEN, CDR2 SYDVKM. V was clipped by 6 bases and J by 6 bases; unmatched bases: 7. The CDR3 has 14 residues. Here the CDR3 DNA reads TGTGCCAGCAGGAAGACAGGGGTGGTTCAGCCCCAGCATTTT. Its translation: CASRKTGVVQPQHF.

This rearrangement joins TRBV7-9 to TRBJ2-1, with 7 nucleotides matching TRBD2. Trimming cost V 2 bases and J 5 bases; bases outside gene matches: 12. CDR3 length equals 17 residues. CDR1 SEHNR and CDR2 FQNEAQ come from the germline V gene (reference sequence). The CDR3, as DNA: TGTGCCAGCAGCTTACCTTTTAGACTAGCTATAAACAATGAGCAGTTCTTC. Its translation: CASSLPFRLAINNEQFF.

This chain uses TRBV28 with TRBJ2-7; 8 bases line up with TRBD1. The CDR3 covers 13 residues. In germline, CDR1 is MDHEN, CDR2 SYDVKM. V was pared by 7 bases and J by 3 bases, with 5 bases of the junction left unmatched. The DNA for the CDR3 is TGTGCCAGCATGACAGGGGCGTTCTACGAGCAGTACTTC. Translation: CASMTGAFYEQYF.

The V gene is TRBV28, the J gene TRBJ2-1, with 10 bases aligning to TRBD2. Germline assignment: CDR1 MDHEN and CDR2 SYDVKM. Trimming at V came to 6 bases and at J to 7 bases, leaving 18 bases not matched to a gene. The CDR3 runs to 18 residues. CDR3 loop: CASSETSGWGGSTNEQFF. The DNA of the CDR3 is TGTGCCAGCAGCGAGACTAGCGGGTGGGGAGGATCTACAAATGAGCAGTTCTTC.

J is TRBJ2-1 and V is TRBV25-1; a weak D match, TRBD2 (5 bases). V gave up 6 bases and J gave up 3 bases, with 9 bases separating them. Germline V gene lookup returns CDR1 MGHDK and CDR2 SYGVNS. The CDR3 runs to 13 residues. The CDR3 nucleotides read TGTGCCAGCAGACGAACTAGCTACAATGAGCAGTTCTTC. It encodes CASRRTSYNEQFF.

The chain is built from TRBV7-9 and TRBJ1-1; D gene uncertain. This CDR3 spans 15 amino acids. Germline assignment: CDR1 SEHNR and CDR2 FQNEAQ (reference sequence). V lost 5 bases, J lost 1 base, and 14 bases lay in between. CDR3: CASSRSDFENTEAFF. In nucleotides, the CDR3 is TGTGCCAGCAGCCGCTCCGACTTCGAGAACACTGAAGCTTTCTTT.

The chain joins TRBV15 to TRBJ2-3; 7 bases are shared with TRBD2. Germline V gives CDR1 LNHNV, CDR2 YYDKDF (reference sequence). The CDR3 contains 15 residues. The J segment lost 4 bases and the V segment lost 3 bases, leaving 7 bases of the junction unmatched. CDR3 sequence (DNA): TGTGCCACCAGCAGTCGTACTAGCGCTGCAGATACGCAGTATTTT. As protein: CATSSRTSAADTQYF. Combining the CDR3 with reference TRBV15 and TRBJ2-3 gives the whole variable domain DAMVIQNPRYQVTQFGKPVTLSCSQTLNHNVMYWYQQKSSQAPKLLFHYYDKDFNNEADTPDNFQSRRPNTSFCFLDIRSPGLGDTAMYLCATSSRTSAADTQYFGPGTRLTVL.